This passage covers 32 T cell receptor beta chains from one sample sequenced in a study of control samples from healthy donors and cancer patients. Assay: immunoSEQ multiplex PCR; the TCRdb copy retains only in-frame clones and omits some. Of 57,000 or so clones listed, around 94% are singletons. Sequenced: blood. The source of these receptors is a young man in good health.

The chain links TRBV19 to TRBJ2-1; 7 positions agree with TRBD2. V trimming: 2 bases; J trimming: 8 bases; junction bases outside the gene matches: 6. The CDR3 length is 14 residues. Germline CDR1 and CDR2: LNHDA and SQIVND (reference sequence). This chain's CDR3 is CASSISPLADEQFF. CDR3 DNA: TGTGCCAGTAGTATATCCCCCCTAGCGGATGAGCAGTTCTTC.

The chain combines TRBV3-1 (or the pseudogene TRBV3-2) with TRBJ1-4; D gene uncertain. Germline V gives CDR1 LGHDT, CDR2 YNNKEL (reference sequence). The length of the CDR3 is 12 residues. V was trimmed by 1 base and J by 12 bases, leaving 9 bases between them. The CDR3 DNA follows: TGTGCCAGCAGCCAAGTAGCACCTCAACTGTTTTTT. Translated: CASSQVAPQLFF.

The chain has TRBV18 and TRBJ2-5; the D gene is possibly TRBD1 (5 bases). The CDR3 is made up of 14 amino acids. The germline V gene has CDR1 KGHSH and CDR2 LQKENI. V lost 3 bases to trimming and J lost 5 bases, with 13 bases between them. Here the CDR3 reads CASSPGQGRETQYF. CDR3 DNA: TGTGCCAGCTCACCTGGGCAGGGAAGGGAGACCCAGTACTTC.

This sequence joins TRBV5-1 and TRBJ2-3, with TRBD1 matching 8 bases. Germline CDR1 and CDR2: SGHRS and YFSETQ. The CDR3 extends over 14 amino acids. The V segment lost 4 bases and the J segment 7 bases; nucleotides outside the gene matches: 8. CDR3 sequence: CASSLGQGRNTQYF. The CDR3 DNA follows: TGCGCCAGCAGCCTCGGACAGGGACGGAATACGCAGTATTTT. Using reference TRBV5-1 and TRBJ2-3 for the parts outside the CDR3, the full variable domain is KAGVTQTPRYLIKTRGQQVTLSCSPISGHRSVSWYQQTPGQGLQFLFEYFSETQRNKGNFPGRFSGRQFSNSRSEMNVSTLELGDSALYLCASSLGQGRNTQYFGPGTRLTVL.

This clone was seen once. The chain combines TRBV6-6 with TRBJ1-2, with D perhaps matching TRBD1 (5 bases). Trimming removed 5 bases at V and 1 base at J, with 11 bases between. In germline, CDR1 is MNHNY, CDR2 SVGAGI (reference sequence). The CDR3 loop spans 14 amino acids. The CDR3 DNA sequence: TGTGCCAGCAGTGACGACGGGGGTAACTATGGCTACACCTTC. Its protein product is CASSDDGGNYGYTF.

This rearrangement joins TRBV30 to TRBJ1-2; D gene unclear. This CDR3 spans 11 amino acids. V was shortened by 3 bases and J by 8 bases, with 10 bases between the two germline ends. Germline CDR1 reads GTSNPN; CDR2 reads SVGIG (reference sequence). The CDR3 bases are TGTGCCTGGAGGCGTCTCGACGGCTACACCTTC. Its protein product is CAWRRLDGYTF.

In nucleotides, the CDR3 is TGTGCCAGCAGCTTAAGATCTAGCGGGGGGGCCATTAGGGGCACAGATACGCAGTATTTT. Translating gives CASSLRSSGGAIRGTDTQYF. The chain has TRBV7-3 and TRBJ2-3; 12 positions match TRBD2. This CDR3 region has 20 residues. The trim removed 1 base at V and 1 base at J, leaving 12 bases unmatched. Germline CDR1 reads SGHTA; CDR2 reads FQGTGA. Together with reference TRBV7-3 and TRBJ2-3, the CDR3 gives the full variable domain: GAGVSQTPSNKVTEKGKYVELRCDPISGHTALYWYRQSLGQGPEFLIYFQGTGAADDSGLPNDRFFAVRPEGSVSTLKIQRTERGDSAVYLCASSLRSSGGAIRGTDTQYFGPGTRLTVL.

About this clone itself: Other DNA sequences of this sample code for an identical CDR3. The chain combines TRBV5-1 with TRBJ2-3; D gene uncertain. This CDR3 has 12 amino acids. CDR1 is SGHRS, CDR2 YFSETQ, per germline. V lost 0 bases and J lost 4, with 3 bases in between. The chain's CDR3 is CASSLEADTQYF. The CDR3 coding sequence is TGCGCCAGCAGCTTGGAGGCAGATACGCAGTATTTT. Drawing the rest from reference TRBV5-1 and TRBJ2-3, the complete variable domain is KAGVTQTPRYLIKTRGQQVTLSCSPISGHRSVSWYQQTPGQGLQFLFEYFSETQRNKGNFPGRFSGRQFSNSRSEMNVSTLELGDSALYLCASSLEADTQYFGPGTRLTVL.

The chain joins TRBV15 to TRBJ2-1, with 14 bases identical to TRBD2. V lost 8 bases to trimming and J lost 2 bases; unmatched junction nucleotides: 14. The CDR3 contains 19 residues. Germline CDR1 LNHNV, CDR2 YYDKDF (reference sequence). In DNA, the CDR3 is TGTGCCACCGAGCCGGGACTAGCGGGAGTCCGGGTAACCTACAATGAGCAGTTCTTC. This encodes CATEPGLAGVRVTYNEQFF.

This clone was seen only once. The V and J genes are TRBV21-1 and TRBJ2-7; the table's D call, TRBD2, has no DNA check behind it. TRBV21-1 is noted as a pseudogene. This CDR3 spans 20 amino acids. CDR3 protein: CASSKAWPPRVVSESYEQYF. In DNA, the CDR3 is TGTGCCAGCAGCAAAGCGTGGCCCCCCCGGGTGGTGAGCGAGTCCTACGAGCAGTACTTC.

The rearrangement joins TRBV19 to TRBJ2-2; D not certain. CDR3 length: 13 residues. Trimming removed 6 bases at V and 2 bases at J, with 7 bases between. Germline-derived CDR1 and CDR2 are LNHDA and SQIVND (reference sequence). The CDR3 sequence is CASSPHNTGELFF. The DNA for the CDR3 is TGTGCCAGTAGCCCTCATAACACCGGGGAGCTGTTTTTT.

The genes are TRBV9 and TRBJ1-1; unclear D gene. In germline, CDR1 is SGDLS, CDR2 YYNGEE. V was pared by 3 bases and J by 4 bases, with 10 bases between. The CDR3 spans 13 residues. The CDR3 region has the DNA TGTGCCAGCAGCGCGGGAGGGAGCACTGAAGCTTTCTTT. Translated, it gives CASSAGGSTEAFF.

This clone has a single count. This chain joins TRBV7-8 and TRBJ1-2; D is possibly TRBD1 (6 bases). The germline V and J ends were trimmed by 5 bases and 7 bases, with 11 bases remaining between them. From germline, CDR1 is SGHVS and CDR2 FQNEAQ. CDR3 length: 12 residues. CDR3 sequence: CASSAGVSGYTF. CDR3 DNA sequence: TGTGCCAGCAGCGCAGGGGTTAGTGGCTACACCTTC. Together with reference TRBV7-8 and TRBJ1-2, the CDR3 gives the full variable domain: GAGVSQSPRYKVAKRGQDVALRCDPISGHVSLFWYQQALGQGPEFLTYFQNEAQLDKSGLPSDRFFAERPEGSVSTLKIQRTQQEDSAVYLCASSAGVSGYTFGSGTRLTVV.

This chain links TRBV4-2 with TRBJ2-1; tentatively, D is TRBD2 (6 bases). The V gene's germline CDR1 is LGHNA and CDR2 YNFKEQ. The CDR3 contains 17 residues. Trimming left V 1 base short and J 9 bases short, with 22 bases between. The CDR3 spells CASSQVPGVAVRSEQFF. The CDR3 DNA reads as TGTGCCAGCAGCCAAGTCCCGGGGGTAGCGGTACGGAGTGAGCAGTTCTTC.

The rearrangement joins TRBV3-1 (or the pseudogene TRBV3-2) to TRBJ1-3; D gene uncertain. V gave up 4 bases and J gave up 0 bases, with 7 bases separating them. In germline, CDR1 is LGHDT, CDR2 YNNKEL (reference sequence). This CDR3 is 14 amino acids long. CDR3 in DNA: TGTGCCAGCAGCCCGATAAACTCTGGAAACACCATATATTTT. Translation: CASSPINSGNTIYF.

In DNA, the CDR3 is TGCGCCAGCAGCCAAGTTTATGTGGGCAATCAGCCCCAGCATTTT. Encoded protein: CASSQVYVGNQPQHF. This rearrangement joins TRBV4-3 to TRBJ1-5; D gene ambiguous. In germline, CDR1 is LGHNA, CDR2 YSLEER. CDR3 length: 15 amino acids. Trimming shortened V by 1 base and J by 2 bases, and 9 bases separated the two germline ends.

This CDR3 reads CASRSSDTGELFF. CDR3 nucleotide sequence: TGCGCCAGCAGAAGTTCGGACACCGGGGAGCTGTTTTTT. The chain has TRBV5-1 and TRBJ2-2, with D hard to call. The CDR3 has 13 amino acids. The V and J ends lost 5 bases and 3 bases respectively, with 8 bases between them. Germline CDR1 reads SGHRS; CDR2 reads YFSETQ.

The gene calls are TRBV7-9 and TRBJ1-5; the D is unclear. The CDR3 extends over 13 amino acids. The V gene lost 5 bases and the J gene lost 5 bases, with 10 bases spanning the gap. Germline CDR1 is SEHNR and CDR2 is FQNEAQ (reference sequence). This CDR3 reads CASSPVLYQPQHF. The CDR3 DNA sequence: TGTGCCAGCAGCCCCGTGCTATATCAGCCCCAGCATTTT.

This chain uses TRBV13 with TRBJ2-7; D is unresolved. There are 14 residues in the CDR3. The V gene's germline CDR1 is PRHDT and CDR2 FYEKMQ (reference sequence). With 5 bases removed from V and 0 bases from J, the gap between germline ends came to 11 bases. CDR3 in amino acids: CASSPPQSSYEQYF. The CDR3, as DNA: TGTGCCAGCAGCCCCCCACAGTCCTCCTACGAGCAGTACTTC.

The chain links TRBV7-9 to TRBJ1-5; perhaps TRBD1 as D (6 bases). The V gene's germline CDR1 is SEHNR and CDR2 FQNEAQ (reference sequence). Trimming cost V 1 base and J 0 bases, with 10 bases left between them. The CDR3 spans 16 residues. CDR3 nucleotides: TGTGCCAGCAGCTTAGGACAGGACCTTAGCAATCAGCCCCAGCATTTT. As protein: CASSLGQDLSNQPQHF.

The rearrangement uses TRBV9 and TRBJ2-1, with 12 bases matching TRBD2. The CDR3 has 16 residues. The germline V gene has CDR1 SGDLS and CDR2 YYNGEE. The trim removed 5 bases at V and 6 bases at J, leaving 9 bases unmatched. The CDR3 DNA is TGTGCCAGCAGGAATCAACTAGCGGGAGGCAGCAATGAGCAGTTCTTC. Protein product: CASRNQLAGGSNEQFF. The whole variable domain, remainder taken from reference TRBV9 and TRBJ2-1, is DSGVTQTPKHLITATGQRVTLRCSPRSGDLSVYWYQQSLDQGLQFLIQYYNGEERAKGNILERFSAQQFPDLHSELNLSSLELGDSALYFCASRNQLAGGSNEQFFGPGTRLTVL.

The chain is built from TRBV2 and TRBJ1-5; the D is unclear. Trimming removed 7 bases at V and 6 bases at J, with 16 bases between. Germline CDR1 and CDR2: SNHLY and FYNNEI. The length of the CDR3 is 14 residues. The CDR3 loop is CASNGGLIGQPQHF. The CDR3 coding sequence is TGTGCCAGCAACGGAGGACTCATAGGTCAGCCCCAGCATTTT.

The chain uses TRBV7-9 and TRBJ1-6; D is unclear. V gave up 1 base and J gave up 5 bases, with 12 bases separating them. The CDR3 consists of 16 residues. Germline CDR1 SEHNR, CDR2 FQNEAQ (reference sequence). CDR3 sequence: CASSLGTPGDNSPLHF. Here the CDR3 DNA reads TGTGCCAGCAGCTTAGGGACCCCTGGAGATAATTCACCCCTCCACTTT.

The V call is TRBV6-6, the J call TRBJ1-1; tentative D call: TRBD1 (5 bases). Germline assignment: CDR1 MNHNY and CDR2 SVGAGI (reference sequence). Deletions cut 6 bases from V and 7 bases from J, with 12 bases between. The CDR3 spans 12 residues. The CDR3 region has the DNA TGTGCCAGCAGCCCCGATGGGGGTGAAGCTTTCTTT. This sequence encodes CASSPDGGEAFF.

The chain combines TRBV27 with TRBJ1-2, with 8 bases lining up with TRBD1. Germline assignment: CDR1 MNHEY and CDR2 SMNVEV (reference sequence). CDR3 length: 12 residues. V shed 5 bases and J 6 bases; nucleotides not matched to a gene: 2. CDR3 coding DNA: TGTGCCAGCAGTGACAGGGGAAATGGCTACACCTTC. Amino acids: CASSDRGNGYTF.

This chain's CDR3 is CASSLGGGPDTQYF. The DNA for the CDR3 is TGTGCCAGCAGCTTAGGTGGGGGCCCAGATACGCAGTATTTT. V usage is TRBV13 and J usage is TRBJ2-3; D is possibly TRBD1 (6 bases). This CDR3 has 14 residues. The V end was cut by 0 bases, the J end by 4 bases, with 8 bases between. Germline V lookup: CDR1 PRHDT, CDR2 FYEKMQ (reference sequence). The full variable domain, in which reference TRBV13 and TRBJ2-3 provide the parts outside the CDR3, is AAGVIQSPRHLIKEKRETATLKCYPIPRHDTVYWYQQGPGQDPQFLISFYEKMQSDKGSIPDRFSAQQFSDYHSELNMSSLELGDSALYFCASSLGGGPDTQYFGPGTRLTVL.

This chain links TRBV5-4 with TRBJ1-2; perhaps TRBD1 as D (5 bases). The ends were cut back, 0 bases at V and 6 bases at J, with 15 bases in the middle. Looked up from germline, CDR1 is SGHNT and CDR2 is YYREEE (reference sequence). The CDR3 sequence is 15 residues long. Here the CDR3 DNA reads TGTGCCAGCAGCTTGGAACCCGACAGCGTCCATGGCTACACCTTC. Translated: CASSLEPDSVHGYTF.

The chain carries TRBV27 and TRBJ2-7; D not resolved. V dropped 2 bases and J dropped 1 base, with 12 bases sitting between them. The CDR3 has 15 amino acids. The germline V gene has CDR1 MNHEY and CDR2 SMNVEV (reference sequence). CDR3 amino acids: CASSLKSMPSYEQYF. CDR3 nucleotides: TGTGCCAGCAGTTTAAAGTCTATGCCATCCTACGAGCAGTACTTC.

This clone was seen just once. The V and J genes are TRBV11-3 and TRBJ1-1; D may be TRBD1 (6 bases). Germline V gene sequence: CDR1 SGHNT, CDR2 YENEEA. There are 12 residues in the CDR3. Trimming removed 0 bases from V and 12 bases from J, with 11 bases in between. CDR3 amino acids: CASSLDRGLTFF. Written as DNA, the CDR3 is TGTGCCAGCAGCTTAGACAGGGGCCTCACTTTCTTT.

CDR3 bases: TGCGCCAGCAGCCAAGATCTGCGGGGGGGAGAGACCCAGTACTTC. It specifies CASSQDLRGGETQYF. The rearrangement uses TRBV4-3 and TRBJ2-5; 9 positions match TRBD2. V lost 0 bases, J lost 4 bases, and 3 bases stayed unmatched. Germline lookup yields CDR1 LGHNA and CDR2 YSLEER. There are 15 residues in the CDR3.

This clone was picked up one time. The V call is TRBV6-1, the J call TRBJ1-5, with D possibly matching TRBD1 (5 bases). Germline V gives CDR1 MNHNS, CDR2 SASEGT. The CDR3 sequence is 13 residues long. V was shortened by 3 bases and J by 7 bases, with 10 bases between the two germline ends. CDR3 region: CASSEGQGQPQHF. The CDR3 DNA reads TGTGCCAGCAGTGAGGGCCAGGGACAGCCCCAGCATTTT.

Written as DNA, the CDR3 is TGTGCCAGCAGCTTAGTGGAAGGCAGGGGCTTAGGAAACACCATATATTTT. This gives the protein CASSLVEGRGLGNTIYF. The chain employs TRBV7-8 and TRBJ1-3; tentative D call: TRBD1 (6 bases). The CDR3 length is 17 residues. Trimming stripped 1 base from V and 4 bases from J, with 17 bases between. Germline V gene sequence: CDR1 SGHVS, CDR2 FQNEAQ.